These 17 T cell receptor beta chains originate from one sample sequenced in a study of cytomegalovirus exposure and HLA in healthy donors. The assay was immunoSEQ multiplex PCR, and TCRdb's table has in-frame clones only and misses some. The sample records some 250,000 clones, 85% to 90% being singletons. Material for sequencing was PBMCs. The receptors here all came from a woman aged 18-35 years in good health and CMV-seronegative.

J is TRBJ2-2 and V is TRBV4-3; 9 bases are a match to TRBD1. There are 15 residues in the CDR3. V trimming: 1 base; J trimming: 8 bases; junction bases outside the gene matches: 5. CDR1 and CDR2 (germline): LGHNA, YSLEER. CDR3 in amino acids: CASSQGLDRGGELFF. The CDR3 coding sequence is TGCGCCAGCAGCCAAGGCCTCGACAGGGGGGGGGAGCTGTTTTTT.

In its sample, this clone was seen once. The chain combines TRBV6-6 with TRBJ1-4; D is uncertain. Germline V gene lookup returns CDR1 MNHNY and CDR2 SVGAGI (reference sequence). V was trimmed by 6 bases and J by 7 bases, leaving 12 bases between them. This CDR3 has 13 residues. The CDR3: CASRGTGGEKLFF. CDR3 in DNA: TGTGCCAGCAGGGGTACTGGCGGTGAAAAACTGTTTTTT.

CDR3 residues: CASTQQGNTEAFF. CDR3 coding DNA: TGTGCCAGCACCCAACAGGGTAACACTGAAGCTTTCTTT. The chain recombines TRBV27 with TRBJ1-1, with TRBD1 as a possible D gene (6 bases). The germline V and J ends were trimmed by 7 bases and 2 bases, with 11 bases remaining between them. The CDR3 runs 13 residues. Germline values: CDR1 MNHEY, CDR2 SMNVEV (reference sequence).

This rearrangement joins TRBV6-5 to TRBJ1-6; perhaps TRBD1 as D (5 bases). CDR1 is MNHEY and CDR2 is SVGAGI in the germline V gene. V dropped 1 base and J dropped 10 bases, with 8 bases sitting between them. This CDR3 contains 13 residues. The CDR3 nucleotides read TGTGCCAGCAGTTACTTGGACAACTCACCCCTCCACTTT. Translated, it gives CASSYLDNSPLHF.

CDR3 in DNA: TGTGCCAGCAGCACCGGACTCGGCTCCTACGAGCAGTACTTC. Its protein product is CASSTGLGSYEQYF. J is TRBJ2-7 and V is TRBV5-6; perhaps TRBD2 as D (5 bases). Germline V gene sequence: CDR1 SGHDT, CDR2 YYEEEE. Deletions cut 4 bases from V and 0 bases from J, with 11 bases between. CDR3 length equals 14 residues. The full variable domain, completed using reference TRBV5-6 and TRBJ2-7, is DAGVTQSPTHLIKTRGQQVTLRCSPKSGHDTVSWYQQALGQGPQFIFQYYEEEERQRGNFPDRFSGHQFPNYSSELNVNALLLGDSALYLCASSTGLGSYEQYFGPGTRLTVT.

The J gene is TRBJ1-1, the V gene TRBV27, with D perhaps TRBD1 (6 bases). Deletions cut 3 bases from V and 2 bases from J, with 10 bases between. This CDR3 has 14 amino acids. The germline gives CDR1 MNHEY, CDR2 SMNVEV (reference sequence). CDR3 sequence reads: CASSFRGGNTEAFF. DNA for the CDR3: TGTGCCAGCAGTTTCAGGGGCGGAAACACTGAAGCTTTCTTT.

The CDR3: CASSLADTPRNTIYF. The CDR3 nucleotides are TGTGCCAGCAGTTTAGCAGATACCCCAAGAAACACCATATATTTT. The genes are TRBV28 and TRBJ1-3; D call uncertain. The CDR3 contains 15 residues. CDR1 and CDR2 from the germline V gene are MDHEN and SYDVKM. Trimming took off 2 bases at V and 5 bases at J, with 13 bases between the two ends.

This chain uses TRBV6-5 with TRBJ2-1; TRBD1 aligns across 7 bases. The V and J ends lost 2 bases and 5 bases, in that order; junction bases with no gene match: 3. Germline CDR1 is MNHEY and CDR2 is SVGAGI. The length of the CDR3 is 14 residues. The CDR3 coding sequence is TGTGCCAGCAGTTACGGGGGACAGCACAATGAGCAGTTCTTC. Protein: CASSYGGQHNEQFF.

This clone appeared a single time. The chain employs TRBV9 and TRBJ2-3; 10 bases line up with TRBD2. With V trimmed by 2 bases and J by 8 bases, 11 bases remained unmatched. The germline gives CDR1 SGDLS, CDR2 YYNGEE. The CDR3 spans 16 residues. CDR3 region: CASSVGTSADIFTQYF. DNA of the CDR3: TGTGCCAGCAGCGTCGGGACTAGCGCCGACATATTTACGCAGTATTTT.

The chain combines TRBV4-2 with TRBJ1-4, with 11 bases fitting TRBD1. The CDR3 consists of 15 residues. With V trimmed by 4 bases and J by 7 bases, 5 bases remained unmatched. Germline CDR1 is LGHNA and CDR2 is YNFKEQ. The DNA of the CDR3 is TGTGCCAGCAGCCCCGCCGGGACAGGGGGTGAAAAACTGTTTTTT. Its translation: CASSPAGTGGEKLFF.

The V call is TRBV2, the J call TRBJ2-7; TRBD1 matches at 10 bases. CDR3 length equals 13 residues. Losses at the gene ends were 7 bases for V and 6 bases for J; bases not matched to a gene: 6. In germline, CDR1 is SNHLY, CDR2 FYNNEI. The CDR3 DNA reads TGTGCCAGCACCGGGACAGGGGACTTCGAGCAGTACGTC. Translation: CASTGTGDFEQYV.

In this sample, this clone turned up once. The CDR3 sequence: CASSSLAAGTDTQYF. The DNA of the CDR3 is TGTGCCAGCAGCTCACTAGCGGCGGGCACAGATACGCAGTATTTT. The gene calls are TRBV7-2 and TRBJ2-3; 8 nucleotides agree with TRBD2. The V gene end was trimmed by 4 bases and the J gene end by 1 base; junction bases not matched to a gene: 4. This CDR3 has 15 amino acids. The germline V gene has CDR1 SGHTA and CDR2 FQGNSA.

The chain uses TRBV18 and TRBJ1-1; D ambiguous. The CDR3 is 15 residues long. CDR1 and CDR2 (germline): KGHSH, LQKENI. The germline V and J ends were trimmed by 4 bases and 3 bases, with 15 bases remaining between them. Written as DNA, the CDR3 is TGTGCCAGCTCACAGCGACCCTCGCCGGACACTGAAGCTTTCTTT. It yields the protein CASSQRPSPDTEAFF.

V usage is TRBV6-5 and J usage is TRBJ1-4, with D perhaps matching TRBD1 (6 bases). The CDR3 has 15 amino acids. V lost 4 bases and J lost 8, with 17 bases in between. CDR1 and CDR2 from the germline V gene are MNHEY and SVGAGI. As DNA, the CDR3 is TGTGCCAGCAGTTTAGGGGGGGCGGCAGGCGAAAAACTGTTTTTT. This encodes CASSLGGAAGEKLFF.

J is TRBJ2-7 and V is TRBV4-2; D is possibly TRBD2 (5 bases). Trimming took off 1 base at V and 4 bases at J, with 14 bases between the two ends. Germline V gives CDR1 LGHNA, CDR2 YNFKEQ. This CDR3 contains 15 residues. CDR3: CASSQAWPGTYEQYV. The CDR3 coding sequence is TGTGCCAGCAGCCAAGCCTGGCCGGGAACATACGAGCAGTACGTC.

Here the CDR3 DNA reads TGTGCCAGCAGTTCTAGGGCTAGCGAAGAGACCCAGTACTTC. Amino acids: CASSSRASEETQYF. The chain has TRBV28 and TRBJ2-5; the D gene is possibly TRBD2 (6 bases). The CDR3 runs 14 residues. CDR1 and CDR2 (germline): MDHEN, SYDVKM. V gave up 4 bases and J gave up 3 bases, with 12 bases separating them.

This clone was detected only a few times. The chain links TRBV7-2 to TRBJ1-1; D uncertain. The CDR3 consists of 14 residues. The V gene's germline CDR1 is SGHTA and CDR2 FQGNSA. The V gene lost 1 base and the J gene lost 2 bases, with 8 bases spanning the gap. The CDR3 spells CASSLGAANTEAFF. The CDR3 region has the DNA TGTGCCAGCAGCTTAGGGGCAGCTAACACTGAAGCTTTCTTT.